The entry below describes one T cell receptor beta chain. Germline trimming cut 0 bases from V and 4 bases from J; bases unmatched to any gene: 10. CDR3 size: 17 residues. The germline CDR1 and CDR2 sequences are SGDLS and YYNGEE. The sample is drawn from a study of shared clonotypes between healthy human individuals. Data came from immunoSEQ multiplex PCR; TCRdb stores just in-frame clones and leaves some out. The repertoire includes about 1.5 million clones, around 98% of them detected once, and around 0.47% sits in the top ten. This TCR was recovered from a man aged 30-40 years in good health. Sequencing was performed on naive CD4+ T cells sorted from blood. Subset of the sample: CD45RA+ positively selected. The chain links TRBV9 to TRBJ2-1; 7 bases line up with TRBD2. CDR3 in DNA: TGTGCCAGCAGCGTAGCGATACCGGGACTACAGTACAATGAGCAGTTCTTC. Protein product: CASSVAIPGLQYNEQFF.